What follows describes a single T cell receptor beta chain. Its antigen remains unidentified. CDR3 length equals 17 residues. With 1 base clipped from V and 5 bases from J, the junction kept 9 bases outside the gene matches. Germline V gene data show CDR1 as SNHLY and CDR2 as FYNNEI. Combining a sample-barcoded 5' primer with a J-beta primer mix, a second PCR ran for roughly 7 to 11 cycles. TCRdb re-analysed the 5' RACE reads in MiXCR, keeping a single row per CDR3 protein. The table lists 500,000 to 550,000 distinct CDR3 sequences, approximately 25% of them singletons, with roughly 10% in the top ten. This sample is drawn from a study of blood T cells in healthy people across ages. Study-level information: With template switching, about one barcoded beta molecule was captured per two T cells.

Study-level findings and limits: Older age coincided with a roughly linear decline in TCR beta diversity per million T cells.

These data were likewise used in another study, on T cells of mothers and their children. That paper states: In this cohort, donors were three healthy Caucasian mothers plus their six children. Related mother-child pairs showed slightly, non-significantly higher overlap than unrelated pairs.

Material: blood. This sequence joins TRBV2 and TRBJ2-3, with 10 nucleotides matching TRBD2. The TCR was taken from a boy between 5 and 17 years old in good health. CDR3 amino acids: CASSEVLSGRAEDTQYF. CDR3 nucleotides: TGTGCCAGCAGTGAAGTTCTGAGCGGGAGGGCCGAAGATACGCAGTATTTT.